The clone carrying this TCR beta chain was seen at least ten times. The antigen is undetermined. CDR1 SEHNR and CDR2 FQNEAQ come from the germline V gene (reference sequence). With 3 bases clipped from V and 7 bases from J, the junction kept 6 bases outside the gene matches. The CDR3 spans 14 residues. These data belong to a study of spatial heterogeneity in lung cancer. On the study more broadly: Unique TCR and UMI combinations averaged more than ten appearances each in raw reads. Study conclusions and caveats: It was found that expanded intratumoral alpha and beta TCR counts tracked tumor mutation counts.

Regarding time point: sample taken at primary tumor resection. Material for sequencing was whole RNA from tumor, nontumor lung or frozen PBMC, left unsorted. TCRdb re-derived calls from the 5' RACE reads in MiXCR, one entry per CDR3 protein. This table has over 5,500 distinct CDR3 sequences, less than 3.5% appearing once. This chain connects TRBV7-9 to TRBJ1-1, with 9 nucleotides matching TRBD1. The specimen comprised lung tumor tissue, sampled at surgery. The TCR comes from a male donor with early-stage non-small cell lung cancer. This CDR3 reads CASSLAGTGNEAFF. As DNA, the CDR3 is TGTGCCAGCAGCTTGGCCGGGACAGGGAATGAAGCTTTCTTT.